The subject of this entry is one T cell receptor beta chain. Its target is unknown. The CDR3 consists of 13 residues. Germline V CDR1 and CDR2: MDHEN, SYDVKM. V lost 6 bases to trimming and J lost 0 bases, with 8 bases between them. Treatment of the sample: approximately nine-day PBMC culture with coronavirus spike peptide pools or control peptides (ViraFEST assay). The sample originates from a study of vaccination and CD4 T cells after COVID-19. Study observations and caveats: Within convalescent individuals, 304 out of 307 vaccine-specific clones proved to be spike mono-reactive.

Once obtained from cultured CD4+ T cells, the DNA was sequenced using the Oncomine TCR Beta short-read assay. TCRdb passed the PCR reads through MiXCR, listing each CDR3 protein once. The top ten hold 10% of the sample, which has about 15,000 distinct CDR3 sequences, about 57% seen once. The source of this sequence is a human donor who had recovered from COVID-19. The chain couples TRBV28 to TRBJ1-1, with D unclear. Sequencing was carried out using CD4+ T cells from blood, cultured in vitro. This CDR3 is CASRPTLNTEAFF. CDR3 in DNA: TGTGCCAGCAGACCCACGTTGAACACTGAAGCTTTCTTT.